One sample yielded the 13 T cell receptor beta chains listed below, sequenced in a study of T-cell reconstitution after alpha-beta-depleted transplantation in children. The authors prepared the TCRbeta library with unique molecular identifiers. TCRdb analysed the PCR reads with MiXCR anew, one entry per CDR3 protein. Of about 600,000 distinct CDR3 sequences listed, roughly a tenth are singletons. The starting material was PBMCs from the stem cell graft donor, obtained from the stem cell graft. The receptors originated from a human donor who donated a stem cell graft to a child with acute myeloid leukemia.

In this sample, this clonotype turned up a few times. This chain connects TRBV5-1 to TRBJ1-5; no firm D call. V was shortened by 0 bases and J by 7 bases, with 14 bases between the two germline ends. The CDR3 is made up of 15 amino acids. Per germline, CDR1 SGHRS and CDR2 YFSETQ. The CDR3 DNA follows: TGCGCCAGCAGCTTGGAAATGGTTGGTGGGCAGCCCCAGCATTTT. Translating gives CASSLEMVGGQPQHF.

This clonotype has only a few counts. J is TRBJ2-6 and V is TRBV6-2 or TRBV6-3, with a possible D match to TRBD2 (5 bases). Germline CDR1 reads MNHEY; CDR2 reads SVGEGT. CDR3 length: 16 residues. The V end was cut by 4 bases, the J end by 0 bases, with 10 bases between. The CDR3 protein is CASSSGLSSGANVLTF. DNA of the CDR3: TGTGCCAGCAGTTCCGGACTCAGCTCTGGGGCCAACGTCCTGACTTTC.

This clonotype has only a few counts. The chain recombines TRBV20-1 with TRBJ2-7; 13 nucleotides match TRBD2. Germline V gene sequence: CDR1 DFQATT, CDR2 SNEGSKA (reference sequence). With V trimmed by 8 bases and J by 4 bases, 5 bases remained unmatched. CDR3 length equals 13 residues. Written as DNA, the CDR3 is TGCAGTTCGACTAGCGGGAGGCTTTACGAGCAGTACTTC. It translates to CSSTSGRLYEQYF.

This clonotype was detected a few times. The chain has TRBV6-2 or TRBV6-3 and TRBJ2-7, with TRBD1 matching 10 bases. Germline V gene data show CDR1 as MNHEY and CDR2 as SVGEGT. The trim removed 4 bases at V and 1 base at J, leaving 4 bases unmatched. The CDR3 loop spans 15 amino acids. Here the CDR3 reads CASSSGTGDSYEQYF. The CDR3 bases are TGTGCCAGCAGTTCCGGGACAGGGGATTCCTACGAGCAGTACTTC.

The sample holds a few counts of this clonotype. The chain has TRBV20-1 and TRBJ1-4; no reliable D call. With 4 bases removed from V and 7 bases from J, the gap between germline ends came to 16 bases. The V gene's germline CDR1 is DFQATT and CDR2 SNEGSKA (reference sequence). The CDR3 extends over 14 amino acids. CDR3 residues: CSAKMRGDGEKLFF. CDR3 nucleotide sequence: TGCAGTGCTAAAATGCGGGGAGACGGTGAAAAACTGTTTTTT.

Only a few counts were recorded for this clonotype. The V gene is TRBV20-1, the J gene TRBJ1-3; D remains unclear. The CDR3 runs to 14 residues. Germline CDR1 and CDR2: DFQATT and SNEGSKA (reference sequence). Trimming shortened V by 4 bases and J by 4 bases, and 14 bases separated the two germline ends. The CDR3 protein is CSAKPPGSGNTIYF. In DNA form, the CDR3 reads TGCAGTGCTAAGCCGCCGGGTTCAGGAAACACCATATATTTT.

In its sample, this clonotype was seen a few times. This chain uses TRBV11-2 with TRBJ2-1; D gene ambiguous. Trimming left V 5 bases short and J 4 bases short, with 18 bases between. Germline assignment: CDR1 SGHAT and CDR2 FQNNGV. CDR3 length: 16 residues. For the CDR3, the DNA is TGTGCCAGCAGCCCATTGGGTACAGCAGCATACAATGAGCAGTTCTTC. Amino acid sequence: CASSPLGTAAYNEQFF.

This clonotype has more than one count but fewer than ten. The chain employs TRBV5-1 and TRBJ2-1, with 13 bases matching TRBD2. J was trimmed by 10 bases and V by 4 bases; bases with no gene match: 11. This CDR3 is 16 amino acids long. The germline gives CDR1 SGHRS, CDR2 YFSETQ. In DNA form, the CDR3 reads TGCGCCAGCAGCCGAACCCCGGGACTAGCGGGAAGGGAGCAGTTCTTC. It encodes CASSRTPGLAGREQFF.

The chain joins TRBV5-1 to TRBJ2-3, with TRBD2 matching over 12 bases. The CDR3 runs 16 residues. V was clipped by 4 bases and J by 6 bases; unmatched bases: 9. Germline CDR1 is SGHRS and CDR2 is YFSETQ. DNA of the CDR3: TGCGCCAGCAGCCCCGGACTAGCGGGAATATTGGATACGCAGTATTTT. Encoded protein: CASSPGLAGILDTQYF.

This clonotype was counted many times. V usage is TRBV12-3 or TRBV12-4 and J usage is TRBJ1-1, with D possibly TRBD1 on 5 matching bases. The CDR3 sequence is 14 residues long. Trimming took 6 bases from V and 1 from J, leaving 12 bases between them. In DNA, the CDR3 is TGTGCCAGCAGGGATGGGACGGGGAACACTGAAGCTTTCTTT. Encoded protein: CASRDGTGNTEAFF.

This clonotype was recorded at least ten times. This chain links TRBV12-3 or TRBV12-4 with TRBJ1-5, with D perhaps matching TRBD1 (6 bases). V was cut by 5 bases and J by 5 bases, with 13 bases left in between. CDR3 length: 14 amino acids. The CDR3 bases are TGTGCCAGCAGTCCTCGGGGGGCGCATCAGCCCCAGCATTTT. Encoded protein: CASSPRGAHQPQHF.

This clonotype was observed a few times. This chain joins TRBV4-2 and TRBJ2-1, with 7 bases fitting TRBD2. With 0 bases clipped from V and 9 bases from J, the junction kept 11 bases outside the gene matches. CDR1 is LGHNA, CDR2 YNFKEQ, per germline. The CDR3 consists of 16 residues. DNA of the CDR3: TGTGCCAGCAGCCAAGATACTAGCGCCCTACCCGGTGAGCAGTTCTTC. Protein sequence: CASSQDTSALPGEQFF.

The rearrangement joins TRBV7-3 to TRBJ2-1; D uncertain. There are 12 residues in the CDR3. Trimming stripped 6 bases from V and 9 bases from J, with 12 bases between. Per the germline V gene, CDR1 is SGHTA and CDR2 is FQGTGA. Written as DNA, the CDR3 is TGTGCCAGCAGTTCACCAAGTTCTGAGCAGTTCTTC. Protein: CASSSPSSEQFF.